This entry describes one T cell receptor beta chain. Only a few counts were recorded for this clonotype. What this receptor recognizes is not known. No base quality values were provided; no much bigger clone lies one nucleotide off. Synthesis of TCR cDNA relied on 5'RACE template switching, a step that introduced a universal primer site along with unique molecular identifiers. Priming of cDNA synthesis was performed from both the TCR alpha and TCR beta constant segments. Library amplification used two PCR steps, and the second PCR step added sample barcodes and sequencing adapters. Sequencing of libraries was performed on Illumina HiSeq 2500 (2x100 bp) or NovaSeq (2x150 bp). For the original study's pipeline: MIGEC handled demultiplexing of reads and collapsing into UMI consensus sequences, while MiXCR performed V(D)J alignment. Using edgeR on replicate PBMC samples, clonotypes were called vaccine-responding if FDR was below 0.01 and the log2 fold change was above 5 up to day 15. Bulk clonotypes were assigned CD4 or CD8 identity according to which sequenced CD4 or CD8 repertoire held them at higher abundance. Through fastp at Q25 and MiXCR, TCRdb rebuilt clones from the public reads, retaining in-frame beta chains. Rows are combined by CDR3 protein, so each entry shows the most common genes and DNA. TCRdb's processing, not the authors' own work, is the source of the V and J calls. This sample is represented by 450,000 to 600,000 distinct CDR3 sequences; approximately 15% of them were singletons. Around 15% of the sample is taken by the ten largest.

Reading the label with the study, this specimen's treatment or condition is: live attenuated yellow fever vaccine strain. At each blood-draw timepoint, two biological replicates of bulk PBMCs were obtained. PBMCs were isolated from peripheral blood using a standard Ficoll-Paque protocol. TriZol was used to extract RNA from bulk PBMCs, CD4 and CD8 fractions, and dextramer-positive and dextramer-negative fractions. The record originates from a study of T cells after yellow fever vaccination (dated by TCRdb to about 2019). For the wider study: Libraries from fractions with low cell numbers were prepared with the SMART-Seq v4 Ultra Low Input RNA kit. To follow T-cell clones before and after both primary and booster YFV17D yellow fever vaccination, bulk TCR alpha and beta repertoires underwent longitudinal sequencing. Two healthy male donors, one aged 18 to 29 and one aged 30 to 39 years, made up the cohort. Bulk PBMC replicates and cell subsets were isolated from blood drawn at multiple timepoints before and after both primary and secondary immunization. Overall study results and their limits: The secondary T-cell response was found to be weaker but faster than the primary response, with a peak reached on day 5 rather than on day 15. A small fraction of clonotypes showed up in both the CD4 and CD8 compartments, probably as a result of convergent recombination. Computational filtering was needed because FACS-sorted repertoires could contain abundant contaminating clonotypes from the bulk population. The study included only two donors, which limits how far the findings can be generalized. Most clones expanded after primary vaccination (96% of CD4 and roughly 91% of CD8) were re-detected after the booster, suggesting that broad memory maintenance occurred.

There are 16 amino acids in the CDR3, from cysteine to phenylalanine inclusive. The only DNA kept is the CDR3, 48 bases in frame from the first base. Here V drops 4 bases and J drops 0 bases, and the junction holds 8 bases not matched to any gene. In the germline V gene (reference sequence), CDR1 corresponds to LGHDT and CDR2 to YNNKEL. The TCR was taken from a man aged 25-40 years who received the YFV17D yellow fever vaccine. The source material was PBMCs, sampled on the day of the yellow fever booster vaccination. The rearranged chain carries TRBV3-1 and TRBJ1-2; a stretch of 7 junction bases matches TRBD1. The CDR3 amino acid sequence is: CASSLWDRRANYGYTF. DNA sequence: TGTGCCAGCAGCCTTTGGGACAGAAGAGCTAACTATGGCTACACCTTC.